Listed here is a single T cell receptor (beta chain). Its specificity is unknown. Sequencing used immunoSEQ version 4 in survey mode. TCRdb keeps only in-frame clones here, not all; method: immunoSEQ multiplex PCR. The sample consists of almost 20,000 clones, 60% to 80% of them appearing once. The sample belongs to a study of persistence of HIV-infected CD4 T cells. The study, taken as a whole, reports: CMV- and Gag-responding cells had lower TCRbeta richness than CD3/CD28-responding cells.

The length of the CDR3 is 11 residues. The germline gives CDR1 KGHSH, CDR2 LQKENI. Trimming stripped 5 bases from V and 7 bases from J, with 8 bases between. An overlapping HIV-1 Gag peptide pool stimulated these cells at roughly 1 ug/peptide/mL. Sorting selected CD4+ T cells upregulating both CD40 ligand and CD69. Stimulated PBMCs had first been depleted of CD8+ T cells. The material sequenced was CD4+ T cells sorted from PBMCs after roughly 19-hour stimulation, taken from a patient who received antiretroviral therapy. This receptor was taken from an adult woman with HIV who was CMV-seropositive. The gene calls are TRBV18 and TRBJ1-2; unclear D gene. The chain's CDR3 is CASSEGPGYTF. For the CDR3, the DNA is TGTGCCAGCTCAGAAGGTCCTGGCTACACCTTC.